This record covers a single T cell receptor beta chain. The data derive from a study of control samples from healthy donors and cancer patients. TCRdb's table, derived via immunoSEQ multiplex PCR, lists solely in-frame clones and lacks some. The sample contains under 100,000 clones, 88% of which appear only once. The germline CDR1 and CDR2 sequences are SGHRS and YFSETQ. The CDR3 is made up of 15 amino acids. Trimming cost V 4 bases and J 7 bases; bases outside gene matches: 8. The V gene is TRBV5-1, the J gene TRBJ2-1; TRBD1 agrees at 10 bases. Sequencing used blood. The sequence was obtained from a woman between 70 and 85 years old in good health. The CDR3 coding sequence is TGCGCCAGCAGCCAATGGACAGGGGGGGTAAATGAGCAGTTCTTC. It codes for CASSQWTGGVNEQFF.